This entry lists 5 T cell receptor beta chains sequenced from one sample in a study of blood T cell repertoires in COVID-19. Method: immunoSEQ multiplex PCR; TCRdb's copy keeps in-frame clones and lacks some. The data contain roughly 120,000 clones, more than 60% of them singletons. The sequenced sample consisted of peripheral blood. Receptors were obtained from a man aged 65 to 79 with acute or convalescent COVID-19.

CDR3 protein: CASSVSGQSYNSPLHF. The CDR3 DNA sequence: TGTGCCAGCAGTGTTTCGGGACAGTCTTATAATTCACCCCTCCACTTT. The J gene is TRBJ1-6, the V gene TRBV2; TRBD1 aligns across 7 bases. With V trimmed by 4 bases and J by 4 bases, 7 bases remained unmatched. The CDR3 covers 16 residues. Germline CDR1 is SNHLY and CDR2 is FYNNEI.

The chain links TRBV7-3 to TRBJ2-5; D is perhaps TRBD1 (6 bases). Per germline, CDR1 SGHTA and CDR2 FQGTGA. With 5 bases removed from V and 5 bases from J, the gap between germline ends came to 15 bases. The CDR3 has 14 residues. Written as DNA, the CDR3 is TGTGCCAGCAGCCCAAACGGGCAGGGGGAGACCCAGTACTTC. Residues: CASSPNGQGETQYF.

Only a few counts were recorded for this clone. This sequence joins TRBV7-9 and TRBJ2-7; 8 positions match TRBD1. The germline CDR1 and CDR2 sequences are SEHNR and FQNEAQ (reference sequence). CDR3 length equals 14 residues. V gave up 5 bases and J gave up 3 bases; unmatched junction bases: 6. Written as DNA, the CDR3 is TGTGCCAGCAGCCATACAGGGGGTTTCTACGAGCAGTACTTC. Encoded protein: CASSHTGGFYEQYF. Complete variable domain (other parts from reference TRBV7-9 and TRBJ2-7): DTGVSQNPRHKITKRGQNVTFRCDPISEHNRLYWYRQTLGQGPEFLTYFQNEAQLEKSRLLSDRFSAERPKGSFSTLEIQRTEQGDSAMYLCASSHTGGFYEQYFGPGTRLTVT.

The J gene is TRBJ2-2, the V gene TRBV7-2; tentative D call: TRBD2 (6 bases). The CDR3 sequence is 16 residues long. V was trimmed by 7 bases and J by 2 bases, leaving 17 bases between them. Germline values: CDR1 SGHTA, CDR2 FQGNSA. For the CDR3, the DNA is TGTGCCAGCACGCCCAGGGTGGGACTCAACACCGGGGAGCTGTTTTTT. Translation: CASTPRVGLNTGELFF.

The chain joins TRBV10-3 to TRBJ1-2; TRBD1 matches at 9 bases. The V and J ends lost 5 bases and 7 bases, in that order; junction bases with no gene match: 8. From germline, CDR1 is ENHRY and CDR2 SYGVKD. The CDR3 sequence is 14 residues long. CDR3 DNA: TGTGCCATCAGTCCGGGACAGGGCTTCGGTGGCTACACCTTC. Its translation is CAISPGQGFGGYTF.